A single sample gave rise to the 30 T cell receptor beta chains below, sequenced in a study of early T cells in non-severe SARS-CoV-2 infection. TCRdb reprocessed the 5' RACE reads via MiXCR and lists one record per CDR3 protein. The top ten hold around 3.5% of the sample, which has about 58,000 distinct CDR3 sequences, around 12% seen once. Sequenced: whole blood. The source is an adult who was a healthcare worker with PCR-confirmed SARS-CoV-2 infection or an uninfected control (not recorded which).

A few counts support this clonotype. This chain uses TRBV9 with TRBJ2-3; either TRBD1 or TRBD2 may fit D (5 bases each). CDR3 length: 15 residues. The germline gives CDR1 SGDLS, CDR2 YYNGEE. V lost 0 bases and J 2 bases, leaving 10 bases between the germline ends. The CDR3 loop reads CASSVVGTYTDTQYF. CDR3 nucleotides: TGTGCCAGCAGCGTAGTAGGGACCTACACAGATACGCAGTATTTT.

The chain couples TRBV4-2 to TRBJ2-1, with no clear D. Germline CDR1 reads LGHNA; CDR2 reads YNFKEQ. This CDR3 region has 14 residues. The V end was cut by 0 bases, the J end by 3 bases, with 6 bases between. CDR3 amino acids: CASSQEVSYNEQFF. Here the CDR3 DNA reads TGTGCCAGCAGCCAAGAGGTGAGCTACAATGAGCAGTTCTTC.

This clonotype was seen only a few times. The V gene is TRBV5-1, the J gene TRBJ2-5; TRBD2 might be the D (6 bases). V was clipped by 3 bases and J by 2 bases, with 11 bases between them. Germline V gene lookup returns CDR1 SGHRS and CDR2 YFSETQ. The length of the CDR3 is 14 residues. The CDR3 region has the DNA TGCGCCAGCAGCTCCAGCGGGCATCAAGAGACCCAGTACTTC. It specifies CASSSSGHQETQYF.

This clonotype was found many times. V is TRBV21-1 and J is TRBJ2-2; no DNA check was done on the table's D call, TRBD1. TRBV21-1 is classified as a pseudogene. The CDR3 extends over 18 amino acids. This CDR3 is CASSKEPRARRYTGELFF. The DNA of the CDR3 is TGTGCCAGCAGCAAAGAGCCCAGGGCGCGGAGATACACCGGGGAGCTGTTTTTT.

This chain uses TRBV7-8 with TRBJ2-2; 10 positions agree with TRBD2. The germline CDR1 and CDR2 sequences are SGHVS and FQNEAQ. Trimming cost V 5 bases and J 11 bases; bases outside gene matches: 11. CDR3 size: 15 residues. CDR3 bases: TGTGCCAGCAGCGCTTTAGCGGGAGGTGTTGGCGAGCTGTTTTTT. It codes for CASSALAGGVGELFF.

This clonotype was observed at least ten times. In DNA form, the CDR3 reads TGTGCCAGTAGTGACGGGACTAGCGGTTACAATGAGCAGTTCTTC. It yields the protein CASSDGTSGYNEQFF. This chain joins TRBV19 and TRBJ2-1; 11 bases map to TRBD2. The germline CDR1 and CDR2 sequences are LNHDA and SQIVND (reference sequence). The ends lost 5 bases at V and 4 bases at J; junction bases unmatched: 4. This CDR3 has 15 residues.

This clonotype was detected ten times or more. The CDR3 is CASSHPGQGSGANVLTF. The CDR3 nucleotides read TGCGCCAGCAGTCACCCGGGACAGGGTTCGGGGGCCAACGTCCTGACTTTC. The genes are TRBV23-1 and TRBJ2-6, with 9 bases aligning to TRBD1. TRBV23-1 is flagged as an ORF with uncertain function. This CDR3 region has 17 residues. The J segment lost 4 bases and the V segment lost 3 bases, leaving 7 bases of the junction unmatched.

This chain uses TRBV12-3 or TRBV12-4 with TRBJ2-2, with D possibly matching TRBD1 (5 bases). With 1 base removed from V and 2 bases from J, the gap between germline ends came to 8 bases. The length of the CDR3 is 15 residues. CDR3 loop: CASSLDRLNTGELFF. The CDR3 region has the DNA TGTGCCAGCAGTTTAGACAGGCTTAACACCGGGGAGCTGTTTTTT.

This clonotype was counted a few times. The chain uses TRBV24-1 and TRBJ1-5; D is unclear. The V end was cut by 7 bases, the J end by 2 bases, with 8 bases between. Germline values: CDR1 KGHDR, CDR2 SFDVKD. This CDR3 is 13 amino acids long. The CDR3: CATRERGNQPQHF. The CDR3, as DNA: TGTGCCACCAGGGAGCGAGGCAATCAGCCCCAGCATTTT.

This clonotype was counted many times. The V gene is TRBV4-1, the J gene TRBJ2-2, with 8 bases lining up with TRBD1. The V and J ends lost 4 bases and 2 bases, in that order; junction bases with no gene match: 6. Germline V gene data show CDR1 as MGHRA and CDR2 as YSYEKL. This CDR3 has 16 residues. The CDR3: CASSLLTGANTGELFF. DNA of the CDR3: TGCGCCAGCAGCCTCCTGACAGGGGCAAACACCGGGGAGCTGTTTTTT.

This clonotype appeared a few times. CDR3 in DNA: TGCGCCAGCAGCTCGGGGGGACTAGCGGGATCAGAAGAGCAGTACTTC. This encodes CASSSGGLAGSEEQYF. The rearrangement links TRBV5-1 to TRBJ2-7, with TRBD2 matching 13 bases. V was clipped by 3 bases and J by 7 bases; unmatched bases: 10. The CDR3 is made up of 16 amino acids. Germline V CDR1 and CDR2: SGHRS, YFSETQ. The full variable domain, completed using reference TRBV5-1 and TRBJ2-7, is KAGVTQTPRYLIKTRGQQVTLSCSPISGHRSVSWYQQTPGQGLQFLFEYFSETQRNKGNFPGRFSGRQFSNSRSEMNVSTLELGDSALYLCASSSGGLAGSEEQYFGPGTRLTVT.

This clonotype was seen ten or more times. The chain couples TRBV18 to TRBJ1-5; 9 bases are a match to TRBD1. Trimming at V came to 6 bases and at J to 5 bases, leaving 5 bases not matched to a gene. Germline V gives CDR1 KGHSH, CDR2 LQKENI. The CDR3 covers 14 residues. CDR3 nucleotide sequence: TGTGCCAGCTCTGACACAGGGGGCGATCAGCCCCAGCATTTT. This sequence encodes CASSDTGGDQPQHF.

This clonotype has a handful of counts. The chain couples TRBV11-2 to TRBJ2-5; tentative D call: TRBD1 (6 bases). CDR3 length equals 13 residues. Germline values: CDR1 SGHAT, CDR2 FQNNGV. Trimming cost V 5 bases and J 11 bases, with 18 bases left between them. Here the CDR3 reads CASSGTTGSRQYF. CDR3 bases: TGTGCCAGCAGCGGGACAACCGGCTCGAGACAGTACTTC.

This clonotype has ten or more counts. V and J are TRBV29-1 and TRBJ1-1; no clear D gene. This CDR3 has 11 residues. Trimming stripped 7 bases from V and 1 base from J, with 7 bases between. Per the germline V gene, CDR1 is SQVTM and CDR2 is ANQGSEA. The CDR3 nucleotides are TGCAGCGCAGTAGGGAACACTGAAGCTTTCTTT. Amino acids: CSAVGNTEAFF.

This clonotype occurred many times. The J gene is TRBJ1-2, the V gene TRBV20-1, with 7 bases lining up with TRBD1. The CDR3 consists of 15 residues. Germline-derived CDR1 and CDR2 are DFQATT and SNEGSKA (reference sequence). Trimming removed 1 base from V and 8 bases from J; junction bases left unmatched: 13. The CDR3 DNA reads TGCAGTGCTAGAGGAGGTACGGGGGACAGTAACGGCTACACCTTC. Encoded protein: CSARGGTGDSNGYTF.

This clonotype was found many times. The V and J genes are TRBV27 and TRBJ1-1, with TRBD1 matching over 8 bases. The V gene end was trimmed by 7 bases and the J gene end by 6 bases; junction bases not matched to a gene: 13. This CDR3 is built from 15 residues. Germline values: CDR1 MNHEY, CDR2 SMNVEV (reference sequence). The CDR3 region is CASTSRTGSPSEAFF. In DNA form, the CDR3 reads TGTGCCAGCACATCTCGGACAGGGTCCCCCTCTGAAGCTTTCTTT.

This clonotype showed up just a few times. The chain joins TRBV4-2 to TRBJ2-7, with 11 bases lining up with TRBD2. With 6 bases clipped from V and 4 bases from J, the junction kept 5 bases outside the gene matches. The CDR3 loop spans 14 amino acids. The V gene's germline CDR1 is LGHNA and CDR2 YNFKEQ. For the CDR3, the DNA is TGTGCCAGCAGTGATAGCGGGAGGGGATACGAGCAGTACTTC. This codes for CASSDSGRGYEQYF.

This clonotype was observed at least ten times. The J gene is TRBJ1-1, the V gene TRBV29-1; D is uncertain. Germline V gives CDR1 SQVTM, CDR2 ANQGSEA. The CDR3 is 10 amino acids. Trimming stripped 4 bases from V and 3 bases from J, with 3 bases between. This chain's CDR3 is CSVVYTEAFF. The CDR3 bases are TGCAGCGTTGTATACACTGAAGCTTTCTTT.

At least ten counts were recorded for this clonotype. This chain joins TRBV19 and TRBJ2-1; TRBD2 matches at 11 bases. CDR1 and CDR2 (germline): LNHDA, SQIVND (reference sequence). CDR3 length: 14 residues. V was clipped by 4 bases and J by 9 bases; unmatched bases: 5. The CDR3 sequence is CASSTSGRMGEQFF. In nucleotides, the CDR3 is TGTGCCAGTAGTACTAGCGGGAGGATGGGTGAGCAGTTCTTC.

This clonotype has a count of ten or more. The rearrangement links TRBV20-1 to TRBJ1-2; no firm D call. Germline V lookup: CDR1 DFQATT, CDR2 SNEGSKA (reference sequence). The CDR3 contains 14 residues. V was trimmed by 1 base and J by 0 bases, leaving 9 bases between them. CDR3 region: CSARGMGSNYGYTF. The CDR3 region has the DNA TGCAGTGCTAGAGGGATGGGATCTAACTATGGCTACACCTTC.

This chain connects TRBV11-3 to TRBJ2-1; a weak D match, TRBD2 (5 bases). V lost 4 bases to trimming and J lost 8 bases, with 15 bases between them. The germline V gene encodes CDR1 SGHNT and CDR2 YENEEA. This CDR3 contains 14 residues. The chain's CDR3 is CASSYRGFGDEQFF. CDR3 sequence (DNA): TGTGCCAGCAGCTATAGAGGATTCGGGGATGAGCAGTTCTTC. Supplemented by reference TRBV11-3 and TRBJ2-1, the full variable domain reads EAGVVQSPRYKIIEKKQPVAFWCNPISGHNTLYWYLQNLGQGPELLIRYENEEAVDDSQLPKDRFSAERLKGVDSTLKIQPAELGDSAVYLCASSYRGFGDEQFFGPGTRLTVL.

The rearrangement joins TRBV21-1 to TRBJ2-1; the D call of TRBD2 is as the table states it, not checked on the DNA. TRBV21-1 is flagged as a pseudogene. The CDR3 has 14 amino acids. The CDR3 sequence: CASSSAGGPDEQFF. The CDR3 nucleotides read TGTGCCAGCAGCAGCGCGGGAGGGCCGGATGAGCAGTTCTTC.

This clonotype showed up many times. The rearrangement joins TRBV2 to TRBJ1-3; 8 nucleotides agree with TRBD1. Germline trimming cut 8 bases from V and 4 bases from J; bases unmatched to any gene: 7. From germline, CDR1 is SNHLY and CDR2 FYNNEI. The CDR3 extends over 14 amino acids. The CDR3 DNA reads as TGTGCCAGCTCGGGACAGGTCCAGGGAAACACCATATATTTT. Protein product: CASSGQVQGNTIYF.

This rearrangement joins TRBV29-1 to TRBJ2-3, with 8 nucleotides matching TRBD2. V gave up 6 bases and J gave up 6 bases; unmatched junction bases: 8. CDR1 is SQVTM and CDR2 is ANQGSEA in the germline V gene. This CDR3 is built from 13 residues. CDR3 nucleotides: TGCAGCGTCGCTCAAAGCGGGAGCGATACGCAGTATTTT. Protein product: CSVAQSGSDTQYF.

The chain uses TRBV7-3 and TRBJ2-7; D unclear. The V end was cut by 5 bases, the J end by 4 bases, with 12 bases between. Germline lookup yields CDR1 SGHTA and CDR2 FQGTGA. The CDR3 runs to 13 residues. CDR3 protein: CASSPLEQYEQYF. CDR3 nucleotides: TGTGCCAGCAGCCCTCTCGAACAATACGAGCAGTACTTC.

This clonotype occurred many times. The chain carries TRBV28 and TRBJ2-3; the D is unclear. CDR1 and CDR2 from the germline V gene are MDHEN and SYDVKM. Trimming removed 6 bases at V and 1 base at J, with 8 bases between. The CDR3 contains 13 residues. The CDR3 nucleotides are TGTGCCAGCAGCTGGGAAGGCACAGATACGCAGTATTTT. Residues: CASSWEGTDTQYF.

In its sample, this clonotype was seen many times. V gene TRBV28 combines with J gene TRBJ1-3; the match to TRBD1 covers 7 bases. Germline assignment: CDR1 MDHEN and CDR2 SYDVKM. This CDR3 has 14 amino acids. With 6 bases clipped from V and 1 base from J, the junction kept 3 bases outside the gene matches. The CDR3 spells CASRWDSSGNTIYF. CDR3 bases: TGTGCCAGCAGGTGGGACAGTTCTGGAAACACCATATATTTT.

This chain links TRBV2 with TRBJ2-7; D call uncertain. V lost 3 bases and J lost 0, with 9 bases in between. The germline V gene encodes CDR1 SNHLY and CDR2 FYNNEI. The CDR3 loop spans 14 amino acids. The CDR3 region has the DNA TGTGCCAGCAGTGAGCTGGGCGACTCCTACGAGCAGTACTTC. Amino acids: CASSELGDSYEQYF.

This clonotype was found many times. The rearrangement joins TRBV5-1 to TRBJ2-1; D gene uncertain. Germline values: CDR1 SGHRS, CDR2 YFSETQ. This CDR3 has 15 residues. The V gene lost 0 bases and the J gene lost 5 bases, with 12 bases spanning the gap. The CDR3 DNA reads TGCGCCAGCAGCTTGGCCCTCAATCGGAACAATGAGCAGTTCTTC. Protein: CASSLALNRNNEQFF. The variable domain in full, with the rest retrieved from reference TRBV5-1 and TRBJ2-1, is KAGVTQTPRYLIKTRGQQVTLSCSPISGHRSVSWYQQTPGQGLQFLFEYFSETQRNKGNFPGRFSGRQFSNSRSEMNVSTLELGDSALYLCASSLALNRNNEQFFGPGTRLTVL.

V gene TRBV27 combines with J gene TRBJ2-6; D could derive from TRBD1 or TRBD2 (5 bases each). CDR1 MNHEY and CDR2 SMNVEV come from the germline V gene (reference sequence). V lost 2 bases and J lost 0, with 14 bases in between. The length of the CDR3 is 18 residues. CDR3 amino acids: CASSLQGRLLSGANVLTF. The CDR3 nucleotides are TGTGCCAGCAGTTTACAGGGACGCCTCCTCTCTGGGGCCAACGTCCTGACTTTC.